These 20 T cell receptor beta chains share one sample of origin, sequenced in a study of blood T cells in healthy people across ages. PCR was performed a second time for about 7 to 11 cycles using a sample-barcoded 5' primer and a J-beta primer mix. One entry per CDR3 protein results from TCRdb running MiXCR on the 5' RACE reads. The sample includes around 1,700,000 distinct CDR3 sequences, 28% of them seen just once. The sample taken for sequencing was blood. The source of these receptors is a woman in her twenties or thirties in good health.

In its sample, this clonotype was seen many times. CDR3 sequence: CASSYRDRRYNEQFF. The CDR3 DNA reads TGTGCCAGCAGTTACCGGGACAGGAGGTACAATGAGCAGTTCTTC. This chain links TRBV6-5 with TRBJ2-1, with TRBD1 identical over 8 bases. CDR1 MNHEY and CDR2 SVGAGI come from the germline V gene. There are 15 residues in the CDR3. V was pared by 2 bases and J by 4 bases, with 4 bases of the junction left unmatched.

This chain connects TRBV29-1 to TRBJ2-5; TRBD1 agrees at 9 bases. The CDR3 consists of 15 residues. After removal of 4 bases from V and 11 bases from J, the junction contained 17 bases not matched to a gene. Germline lookup yields CDR1 SQVTM and CDR2 ANQGSEA. CDR3 coding DNA: TGCAGCGTTGCCCTTGGACAGGGGTACAATGGGGAGCAGTACTTC. Its protein is CSVALGQGYNGEQYF.

This clonotype was observed at least ten times. V usage is TRBV5-1 and J usage is TRBJ2-5; D is ambiguous. Germline CDR1 SGHRS, CDR2 YFSETQ. This CDR3 contains 14 residues. Trimming removed 4 bases at V and 2 bases at J, with 12 bases between. CDR3 in DNA: TGCGCCAGCAGCAGCCTTGTGCGGCAAGAGACCCAGTACTTC. It is translated as CASSSLVRQETQYF.

The chain links TRBV3-1 to TRBJ2-4, with a tentative D call TRBD1 (6 bases). The CDR3 consists of 16 residues. V lost 4 bases and J lost 4, with 17 bases in between. Germline V gene lookup returns CDR1 LGHDT and CDR2 YNNKEL (reference sequence). The CDR3: CASSRAATGSKNIQYF. In DNA form, the CDR3 reads TGTGCCAGCAGCCGGGCGGCCACAGGGTCTAAAAACATTCAGTACTTC.

This clonotype was seen at least ten times. The chain is built from TRBV7-9 and TRBJ2-3; no definite D call. There are 16 residues in the CDR3. CDR1 and CDR2 (germline): SEHNR, FQNEAQ (reference sequence). V was shortened by 2 bases and J by 1 base, with 13 bases between the two germline ends. The DNA for the CDR3 is TGTGCCAGCAGCTTAAGCAACTGGAAGCGCACAGATACGCAGTATTTT. It encodes CASSLSNWKRTDTQYF.

The chain joins TRBV19 to TRBJ2-4; D tentatively reads TRBD1 or TRBD2 (5 bases each). The CDR3 consists of 15 residues. Trimming pared 6 bases from V and 5 bases from J, leaving 17 bases between. Germline-derived CDR1 and CDR2 are LNHDA and SQIVND (reference sequence). For the CDR3, the DNA is TGTGCCAGTAGATTGGGACCTACGCTCGAAAACATTCAGTACTTC. It translates to CASRLGPTLENIQYF.

This clonotype was seen only a few times. The chain combines TRBV28 with TRBJ2-1; 11 bases align to TRBD1. V lost 5 bases and J lost 7; bases outside the gene matches: 13. Germline V gives CDR1 MDHEN, CDR2 SYDVKM. CDR3 size: 17 residues. The CDR3 sequence: CASSAMKGQGAGNEQFF. The CDR3 region has the DNA TGTGCCAGCAGTGCCATGAAAGGACAGGGGGCTGGGAATGAGCAGTTCTTC.

V usage is TRBV12-3 or TRBV12-4 and J usage is TRBJ2-3; no definite D call. Trimming took 7 bases from V and 4 from J, leaving 12 bases between them. The CDR3 sequence is 13 residues long. The CDR3 sequence: CASTIGSADTQYF. The CDR3 bases are TGTGCCAGCACCATAGGGTCCGCAGATACGCAGTATTTT.

This clonotype was observed many times. The V gene is TRBV20-1, the J gene TRBJ2-4; D call uncertain. Trimming took off 2 bases at V and 0 bases at J, with 8 bases between the two ends. Germline CDR1 is DFQATT and CDR2 is SNEGSKA (reference sequence). The CDR3 runs to 14 residues. CDR3 DNA: TGCAGTGCTAGACGAGGTCTAGCCAAAAACATTCAGTACTTC. Protein sequence: CSARRGLAKNIQYF.

This clonotype has at least ten counts. At one end the junction does not follow the germline gene, possibly because of a read error. The chain links TRBV5-1 to TRBJ2-7; TRBD1 matches at 8 bases. Germline lookup yields CDR1 SGHRS and CDR2 YFSETQ. CDR3 length equals 14 residues. Here the CDR3 reads CASSWTGSSYEQYF. CDR3 nucleotides: TGTGCCAGCAGTTGGACAGGGAGCTCCTACGAGCAGTACTTC.

The sample holds many counts of this clonotype. V and J are TRBV29-1 and TRBJ2-3; D might be TRBD2 (5 bases). The CDR3 has 14 amino acids. V shed 4 bases and J shed 12 bases, with 23 bases lying between them. The germline gives CDR1 SQVTM, CDR2 ANQGSEA. In nucleotides, the CDR3 is TGCAGCGTTGTCGGAGGCAGGCCCGAGACTTTTCAGTATTTT. Translated, it gives CSVVGGRPETFQYF.

This clonotype was counted at least ten times. The chain recombines TRBV10-3 with TRBJ2-1; the match to TRBD2 covers 7 bases. The CDR3 has 13 amino acids. V lost 6 bases, J lost 4 bases, and 3 bases stayed unmatched. Germline loops: CDR1 ENHRY, CDR2 SYGVKD. The CDR3: CAISLAAYNEQFF. CDR3 coding DNA: TGTGCCATCAGCCTAGCGGCGTACAATGAGCAGTTCTTC.

In the case of this clonotype: This sequence may be a read error, since a much larger clone differs from it by one base. CDR3: CASGQQTVAYEQYF. DNA of the CDR3: TGTGCCAGCGGCCAGCAGACAGTCGCCTACGAGCAGTACTTC. J is TRBJ2-7 and V is TRBV3-1; weak D call: TRBD1 (5 bases). Germline V lookup: CDR1 LGHDT, CDR2 YNNKEL (reference sequence). CDR3 length equals 14 residues.

This clonotype was detected only a few times. A read error may be the cause here, since a much bigger clone is one base away. The chain employs TRBV24-1 and TRBJ2-7, with D perhaps being TRBD1 or TRBD2 (5 bases each). The CDR3 covers 16 residues. Germline V gene lookup returns CDR1 KGHDR and CDR2 SFDVKD. The DNA for the CDR3 is TGTGCCACCAGTGATGAATCCGGGACGGAGACCTACGGGCAGTACTTC. It is translated as CATSDESGTETYGQYF.

This clonotype was seen only a few times. The chain has TRBV20-1 and TRBJ1-1; 7 bases are a match to TRBD1. This CDR3 is 14 amino acids long. CDR1 is DFQATT and CDR2 is SNEGSKA in the germline V gene (reference sequence). V trimming: 0 bases; J trimming: 10 bases; junction bases outside the gene matches: 11. In nucleotides, the CDR3 is TGCAGTGCTAGAGATAGTGAGGGGGCGGCGGTAGCTTTCTTT. Its translation: CSARDSEGAAVAFF.

This clonotype has only one observation. The chain joins TRBV20-1 to TRBJ2-7, with D perhaps being TRBD1 or TRBD2 (5 bases each). Trimming shortened V by 5 bases and J by 0 bases, and 11 bases separated the two germline ends. CDR1 and CDR2 from the germline V gene are DFQATT and SNEGSKA (reference sequence). CDR3 length: 13 residues. CDR3 coding DNA: TGCAGTGCTCGCAGGGACGTCTCCTACGAGCAGTACTTC. Translated, it gives CSARRDVSYEQYF.

This clonotype appeared a few times. V usage is TRBV7-6 and J usage is TRBJ2-5; 11 bases are shared with TRBD2. Germline CDR1 and CDR2: SGHVS and FNYEAQ. The CDR3 is 16 residues long. V was pared by 6 bases and J by 5 bases, with 11 bases of the junction left unmatched. DNA for the CDR3: TGTGCCAGCAGTCGCGCCTTAGCGGGAGGGCCCGAGACCCAGTACTTC. Its protein product is CASSRALAGGPETQYF.

At least ten counts were recorded for this clonotype. CDR3 sequence: CSANGPADGYTF. As DNA, the CDR3 is TGCAGCGCCAACGGGCCTGCGGATGGCTACACCTTC. This chain links TRBV29-1 with TRBJ1-2; D remains unclear. Germline V lookup: CDR1 SQVTM, CDR2 ANQGSEA. Trimming left V 7 bases short and J 6 bases short, with 15 bases between. CDR3 length: 12 amino acids.

The table lists this clonotype with many counts. This rearrangement joins TRBV29-1 to TRBJ2-3; TRBD1 agrees at 7 bases. Germline lookup yields CDR1 SQVTM and CDR2 ANQGSEA. Trimming took 6 bases from V and 6 from J; bases not matched to a gene: 6. The CDR3 is 12 amino acids. The chain's CDR3 is CSVTGVMDTQYF. In DNA form, the CDR3 reads TGCAGCGTCACAGGGGTTATGGATACGCAGTATTTT.

This clonotype was seen many times. This chain joins TRBV7-9 and TRBJ2-1; the D gene is possibly TRBD2 (7 bases). CDR3 length: 16 residues. The V end lost 0 bases, the J end lost 10 bases, and 19 bases lay between the germline ends. Germline loops: CDR1 SEHNR, CDR2 FQNEAQ (reference sequence). CDR3 DNA: TGTGCCAGCAGCTTAGCGAAGTTGAGGGAGGGACAAGAGCAGTTCTTC. Translated, it gives CASSLAKLREGQEQFF. The whole variable domain, filled in from reference TRBV7-9 and TRBJ2-1, reads DTGVSQNPRHKITKRGQNVTFRCDPISEHNRLYWYRQTLGQGPEFLTYFQNEAQLEKSRLLSDRFSAERPKGSFSTLEIQRTEQGDSAMYLCASSLAKLREGQEQFFGPGTRLTVL.